This TCR beta chain was sequenced for a study of blood T cell repertoires in COVID-19. Turning to the study itself: COVID-19 samples from acute and convalescent phases originated in the United States, Italy and Spain. The cDNA or gDNA used as material had been derived from T cells, B-cell-depleted T cells, or PBMCs.

Participants' own reports of clinical history determined their cohort assignment. Germline V gene sequence: CDR1 SGHRS, CDR2 YFSETQ. This CDR3 contains 15 residues. With 6 bases clipped from V and 2 bases from J, the junction kept 11 bases outside the gene matches. TCRdb's copy holds only in-frame clones and misses some; the assay was immunoSEQ multiplex PCR. This table holds hundreds of thousands of clones, approximately 90% found once. J is TRBJ2-7 and V is TRBV5-1, with 7 bases aligning to TRBD2. Input material: PBMCs or T cells enriched from blood (not recorded which). The sequence was obtained from a woman aged 60-75 years who had recovered from COVID-19. CDR3: CASTGWGTTTYEQYF. DNA of the CDR3: TGCGCCAGCACCGGGTGGGGGACTACAACCTACGAGCAGTACTTC.